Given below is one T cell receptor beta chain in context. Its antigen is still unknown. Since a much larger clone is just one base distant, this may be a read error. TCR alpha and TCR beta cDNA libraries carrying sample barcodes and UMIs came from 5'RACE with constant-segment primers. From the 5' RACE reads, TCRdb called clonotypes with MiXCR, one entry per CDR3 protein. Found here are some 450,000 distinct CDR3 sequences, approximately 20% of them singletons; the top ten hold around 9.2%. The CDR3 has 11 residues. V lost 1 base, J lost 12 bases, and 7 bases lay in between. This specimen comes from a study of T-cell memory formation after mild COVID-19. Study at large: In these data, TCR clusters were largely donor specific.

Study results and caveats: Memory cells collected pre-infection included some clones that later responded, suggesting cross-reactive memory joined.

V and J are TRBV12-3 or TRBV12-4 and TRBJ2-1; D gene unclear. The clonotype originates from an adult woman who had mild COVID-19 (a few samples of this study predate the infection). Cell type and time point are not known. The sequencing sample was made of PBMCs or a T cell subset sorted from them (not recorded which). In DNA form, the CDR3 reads TGTGCCAGCAGTTTAGGATTTGGGCAGTTCTTC. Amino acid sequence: CASSLGFGQFF.